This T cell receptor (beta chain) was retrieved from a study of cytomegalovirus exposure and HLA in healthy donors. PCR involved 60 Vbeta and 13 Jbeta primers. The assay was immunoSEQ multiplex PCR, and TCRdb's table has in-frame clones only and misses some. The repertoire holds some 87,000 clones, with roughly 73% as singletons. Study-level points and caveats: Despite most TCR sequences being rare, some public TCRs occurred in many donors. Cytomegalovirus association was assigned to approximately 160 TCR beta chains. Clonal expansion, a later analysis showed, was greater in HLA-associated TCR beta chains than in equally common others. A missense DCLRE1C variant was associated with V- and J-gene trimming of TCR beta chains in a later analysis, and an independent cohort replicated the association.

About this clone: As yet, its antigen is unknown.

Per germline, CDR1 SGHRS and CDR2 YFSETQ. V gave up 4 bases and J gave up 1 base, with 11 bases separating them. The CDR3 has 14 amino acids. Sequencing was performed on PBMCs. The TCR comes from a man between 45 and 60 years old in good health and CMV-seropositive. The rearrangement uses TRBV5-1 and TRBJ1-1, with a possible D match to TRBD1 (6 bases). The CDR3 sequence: CASSITTGNTEAFF. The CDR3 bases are TGCGCCAGCAGCATAACGACAGGGAACACTGAAGCTTTCTTT.